This TCR beta chain was recovered during a study of blood T cell repertoires in COVID-19 (dated by TCRdb to the early 2020s). For the wider study: Samples from collaborators originated in the United States, Italy and Spain and spanned both the acute and convalescent phases of COVID-19. The prospective study material was composed of cDNA or gDNA derived from T cells, B-cell-depleted T cells, or PBMCs. Deeply sampled blood TCRbeta repertoires from subjects exposed to, actively infected with, or recovered from COVID-19 were included in the dataset. A freely available public database, intended as a resource for researchers studying the immune response to SARS-CoV-2, is where the repertoires were released. The samples were drawn from two sources: the first 160 participants of the ongoing ImmuneRACE study, and some 1,300 subjects contributed by 6 global collaborators. Nearly every sample came with metadata listing a de-identified subject ID, COVID-19 status, age in years and sex. HLA class I and class II types, where available, came from metadata supplied by the sample provider rather than from assay-based typing.

Study-wide conclusions, independent of this receptor: The amount of clinical and demographic metadata varied by source and participant and was provided uncurated.

Reading from cysteine to phenylalanine, the CDR3 counts 20 amino acids. Only the CDR3 part of the read is kept: 60 bases, read in frame from the first base. The germline V gene (reference sequence) supplies CDR1 LGHDT and CDR2 YNNKEL. After removal of 2 bases from V and 3 bases from J, the junction retains 14 bases not matched to a gene. The collaborating institutions used their own protocols to collect whole blood in K2EDTA tubes. For TCRbeta analysis, collaborator samples were shipped as frozen whole blood, as isolated PBMCs, or as DNA extracted from either sample type. To note about this clone: Its specific antigen is unknown. No base-level quality is on record; no much larger clone is a single base apart.

TCRbeta CDR3 regions were amplified from genomic DNA using the immunoSEQ Assay, a bias-controlled multiplex PCR. The original pipeline was this. The number of nucleated cells in each sample was estimated by amplification of reference gene primers within the assay. Sequence reads were collapsed and filtered to measure the absolute abundance of every unique TCRbeta CDR3 rearrangement. Productive Simpson clonality was computed per sample as the square root of Simpson's diversity index over productive rearrangements. Held by TCRdb, this immuneACCESS table contains in-frame sequences only and omits some clones. Under half of the omission traces to an unresolved V gene where checked; the cause of the rest is unknown. V, J and clone size are taken as reported in that table, and D and trimming were inferred from the DNA itself. The sample data list tens of thousands of clones, and under 90% of these were observed just once. Approximately 7% of the sample goes to the ten largest clones.

The TCR sequence derives from a human donor in a cohort sampled during active COVID-19. The chain links TRBV3-1 (or the pseudogene TRBV3-2) with TRBJ2-3, with 13 bases in between that match TRBD2. Sequencing input: peripheral blood. The CDR3 is CASSQTSGLAGAMSTDTQYF. The DNA sequence reads TGTGCCAGCAGCCAAACATCTGGACTAGCGGGGGCAATGTCAACAGATACGCAGTATTTT.